This TCR beta chain was captured in a study of blood T cell repertoires in COVID-19. CDR3 size: 15 residues. Germline CDR1 is LGHNT and CDR2 is FRNRAP. V trimming: 5 bases; J trimming: 6 bases; junction bases outside the gene matches: 3. Data came from immunoSEQ multiplex PCR; TCRdb stores just in-frame clones and leaves some out. The sample lists some 490,000 clones; around nine tenths were seen once. The chain combines TRBV12-5 with TRBJ2-3; 15 nucleotides align to TRBD2. Sequencing was carried out using PBMCs or T cells enriched from blood (not recorded which). This clonotype was sampled from a woman in her fifties or sixties who had recovered from COVID-19. CDR3 sequence (DNA): TGTGCTAGTGGTCCCGGACTAGCGGGGGGGGATACGCAGTATTTT. This sequence encodes CASGPGLAGGDTQYF.